The 6 T cell receptor beta chains below were found in one sample sequenced in a study of CD8 T cells in Susac syndrome. An input of roughly 0.5 to 1 ug of RNA was subjected to reverse transcription using random hexamers. MiXCR, run by TCRdb on the immunoSEQ multiplex PCR reads, gives a single entry per CDR3 protein. This repertoire shows roughly 80,000 distinct CDR3 sequences, more than 85% found once; its top ten account for 0.5% to 0.6%. The sequenced material came from CD8+ T cells from PBMCs. The source is a human donor with multiple sclerosis.

The V call is TRBV12-3 or TRBV12-4, the J call TRBJ2-7; 7 nucleotides match TRBD2. Trimming at V came to 4 bases and at J to 3 bases, leaving 9 bases not matched to a gene. The CDR3 spans 15 residues. CDR3 bases: TGTGCCAGCAGTTCACTGGGGACTATCTTCTACGAGCAGTACTTC. Translating it yields CASSSLGTIFYEQYF.

To note about this clonotype: Relative to the germline gene, one junction end is altered; a read error may explain this. This sequence joins TRBV11-2 and TRBJ2-2; no reliable D call. Germline V gene sequence: CDR1 SGHAT, CDR2 FQNNGV. This CDR3 is built from 13 residues. This CDR3 reads CASSLVGTGELFF. Here the CDR3 DNA reads TGTGCCAGCAGTTTAGTTGGAACCGGGGAGCTGTTTTTT.

The J gene is TRBJ2-2, the V gene TRBV27; unclear D gene. The CDR3 length is 16 residues. The germline gives CDR1 MNHEY, CDR2 SMNVEV (reference sequence). Trimming removed 6 bases from V and 2 bases from J, with 16 bases in between. CDR3: CASRSGRAFNTGELFF. Here the CDR3 DNA reads TGTGCCAGCAGATCTGGCCGGGCTTTTAACACCGGGGAGCTGTTTTTT.

The chain has TRBV5-4 and TRBJ2-2; D unresolved. The CDR3 has 14 residues. The germline gives CDR1 SGHNT, CDR2 YYREEE (reference sequence). Trimming stripped 4 bases from V and 2 bases from J, with 9 bases between. The CDR3 loop is CASSPGPNTGELFF. DNA of the CDR3: TGTGCCAGCAGCCCCGGACCCAACACCGGGGAGCTGTTTTTT.

The V and J genes are TRBV27 and TRBJ1-6; D is perhaps TRBD1 (5 bases). The germline V gene has CDR1 MNHEY and CDR2 SMNVEV (reference sequence). V lost 7 bases and J lost 5, with 15 bases in between. The CDR3 length is 15 residues. The CDR3 protein is CASIPRGGNNSPLHF. The CDR3 DNA reads as TGTGCCAGCATCCCGCGGGGCGGGAATAATTCACCCCTCCACTTT.

The chain is built from TRBV27 and TRBJ2-3, with 8 bases identical to TRBD1. After removal of 4 bases from V and 1 base from J, the junction contained 1 base not matched to a gene. The CDR3 loop spans 14 amino acids. Germline-derived CDR1 and CDR2 are MNHEY and SMNVEV (reference sequence). The CDR3: CASSSQGGTDTQYF. The CDR3 DNA is TGTGCCAGCAGTTCACAGGGGGGCACAGATACGCAGTATTTT.